The 26 T cell receptor beta chains listed next were all sequenced from one sample in a study of cytomegalovirus exposure and HLA in healthy donors. The protocol was immunoSEQ multiplex PCR, while the TCRdb copy is restricted to in-frame clones and leaves out a portion. The repertoire holds 150,000 to 200,000 clones, with about 89% as singletons. Sequencing input: PBMCs. The origin of the receptors is a man aged 18-30 years in good health and CMV-seropositive.

The DNA for the CDR3 is TGCAGTGCGGAACACAGGGAAGTTAGGTTCTTC. Its translation: CSAEHREVRFF. The rearrangement links TRBV20-1 to TRBJ2-1; weak D call: TRBD1 (6 bases). The germline CDR1 and CDR2 sequences are DFQATT and SNEGSKA (reference sequence). Trimming removed 6 bases at V and 15 bases at J, with 18 bases between. This CDR3 has 11 residues.

V usage is TRBV18 and J usage is TRBJ2-7; perhaps TRBD1 as D (6 bases). CDR1 is KGHSH, CDR2 LQKENI, per germline. The CDR3 contains 15 residues. Trimming removed 8 bases at V and 7 bases at J, with 24 bases between. CDR3 in DNA: TGTGCCAGCACCCCTTTAGGGACAAGTTCCCGAGAGCAGTACTTC. Its translation: CASTPLGTSSREQYF.

The J gene is TRBJ2-3, the V gene TRBV13, with 7 nucleotides matching TRBD2. The germline V gene has CDR1 PRHDT and CDR2 FYEKMQ (reference sequence). Unmatched junction bases numbered 15, after V lost 2 bases and J lost 4 bases. The CDR3 consists of 18 residues. The CDR3 protein is CASSLRLDREGLPDTQYF. The CDR3 DNA reads as TGTGCCAGCAGCTTACGCCTAGATAGGGAGGGCTTACCAGATACGCAGTATTTT.

The rearrangement links TRBV7-9 to TRBJ2-5; a possible D gene is TRBD1 (5 bases). The V and J ends lost 1 base and 1 base respectively, with 16 bases between them. CDR3 length equals 17 residues. Germline values: CDR1 SEHNR, CDR2 FQNEAQ (reference sequence). The CDR3 region is CASSLGSLGAAQETQYF. DNA of the CDR3: TGTGCCAGCAGCTTAGGATCCTTAGGGGCAGCCCAAGAGACCCAGTACTTC.

The CDR3 spells CASSSLTSGTGELFF. CDR3 DNA: TGTGCCAGCAGTTCTCTGACAAGCGGCACCGGGGAGCTGTTTTTT. The genes are TRBV28 and TRBJ2-2, with D possibly matching TRBD2 (5 bases). Germline-derived CDR1 and CDR2 are MDHEN and SYDVKM. CDR3 length: 15 residues. Trimming cost V 4 bases and J 4 bases, with 13 bases left between them.

The chain employs TRBV6-1 and TRBJ2-7; D gene unclear. The CDR3 loop spans 11 amino acids. Trimming took 5 bases from V and 5 from J, leaving 7 bases between them. Per the germline V gene, CDR1 is MNHNS and CDR2 is SASEGT. The CDR3 nucleotides are TGTGCCAGCAGTCCCCGGGACGAGCAGTACTTC. As protein: CASSPRDEQYF.

The chain links TRBV27 to TRBJ2-3; no clear D. The V gene lost 3 bases and the J gene lost 3 bases, with 7 bases spanning the gap. The germline V gene has CDR1 MNHEY and CDR2 SMNVEV (reference sequence). CDR3 length: 13 amino acids. This CDR3 is CASSLRPTDTQYF. In DNA, the CDR3 is TGTGCCAGCAGTTTGAGGCCGACAGATACGCAGTATTTT.

The chain has TRBV18 and TRBJ2-7, with TRBD2 identical over 7 bases. Germline CDR1 KGHSH, CDR2 LQKENI. V dropped 6 bases and J dropped 5; count of bases not matched to a gene: 13. The CDR3 length is 15 residues. The chain's CDR3 is CASSFNAGVMDEQYF. For the CDR3, the DNA is TGTGCCAGCTCTTTTAACGCGGGAGTTATGGACGAGCAGTACTTC.

This rearrangement joins TRBV7-3 to TRBJ2-7; 7 nucleotides align to TRBD2. Trimming cost V 5 bases and J 3 bases; bases outside gene matches: 4. From germline, CDR1 is SGHTA and CDR2 FQGTGA. The CDR3 spans 13 residues. In nucleotides, the CDR3 is TGTGCCAGCAGCCGGGACTATTACTACGAGCAGTACTTC. Its protein product is CASSRDYYYEQYF.

The J gene is TRBJ2-7, the V gene TRBV7-3; possible D gene TRBD2, 7 bases. The CDR3 totals 13 residues. Deletions cut 4 bases from V and 5 bases from J, with 12 bases between. CDR1 is SGHTA and CDR2 is FQGTGA in the germline V gene. This CDR3 is CASSSKGGHEQYF. DNA for the CDR3: TGTGCCAGCAGCTCCAAGGGGGGGCACGAGCAGTACTTC.

The chain carries TRBV5-1 and TRBJ1-3; no definite D call. The CDR3 extends over 15 amino acids. V lost 0 bases, J lost 0 bases, and 7 bases lay in between. CDR1 and CDR2 (germline): SGHRS, YFSETQ. DNA for the CDR3: TGCGCCAGCAGCTTGGCAGGTCCCTCTGGAAACACCATATATTTT. It encodes CASSLAGPSGNTIYF.

This clone came up once. The chain's CDR3 is CASSYLWDSAYEQYF. The CDR3 DNA is TGTGCCAGCAGTTACCTATGGGACAGCGCCTACGAGCAGTACTTC. V is TRBV6-5 and J is TRBJ2-7, with 7 nucleotides matching TRBD1. Trimming at V came to 2 bases and at J to 2 bases, leaving 6 bases not matched to a gene. Germline loops: CDR1 MNHEY, CDR2 SVGAGI. The CDR3 consists of 15 residues.

The chain employs TRBV15 and TRBJ1-2; D unclear. Germline CDR1 reads LNHNV; CDR2 reads YYDKDF (reference sequence). This CDR3 contains 14 residues. Trimming stripped 5 bases from V and 5 bases from J, with 15 bases between. CDR3 nucleotides: TGTGCCACCAGCGGCGGAGATGTATCATATGGCTACACCTTC. Its protein is CATSGGDVSYGYTF.

The V and J genes are TRBV25-1 and TRBJ1-2; D might be TRBD1 (5 bases). Between the trimmed V and J ends, which lost 6 bases and 6 bases, there was a span of 14 bases. Looked up from germline, CDR1 is MGHDK and CDR2 is SYGVNS. The CDR3 totals 13 residues. CDR3 residues: CASRIRETDGYTF. CDR3 bases: TGTGCCAGCAGAATCAGGGAAACGGATGGCTACACCTTC.

Here the CDR3 DNA reads TGTGCCAGCAGCCAGGGGTATACCCCCGAGCAGTACTTC. Translating it yields CASSQGYTPEQYF. This rearrangement joins TRBV5-6 to TRBJ2-7, with D perhaps matching TRBD1 (6 bases). CDR3 length: 13 residues. Germline V gives CDR1 SGHDT, CDR2 YYEEEE. V dropped 4 bases and J dropped 6 bases, with 14 bases sitting between them.

The gene calls are TRBV15 and TRBJ1-1; D is possibly TRBD1 (5 bases). The CDR3 loop spans 13 amino acids. Germline lookup yields CDR1 LNHNV and CDR2 YYDKDF (reference sequence). V lost 2 bases and J lost 5, with 9 bases in between. The CDR3 sequence: CATSRREGTEAFF. Written as DNA, the CDR3 is TGTGCCACCAGCAGAAGGGAGGGGACTGAAGCTTTCTTT.

V usage is TRBV9 and J usage is TRBJ1-2; the match to TRBD1 covers 8 bases. After removal of 5 bases from V and 3 bases from J, the junction contained 3 bases not matched to a gene. The CDR3 runs to 13 residues. CDR1 and CDR2 (germline): SGDLS, YYNGEE. CDR3 bases: TGTGCCAGCAGTATACAGGGGGACTATGGCTACACCTTC. Its translation: CASSIQGDYGYTF. The full variable domain, its missing parts supplied by reference TRBV9 and TRBJ1-2, is DSGVTQTPKHLITATGQRVTLRCSPRSGDLSVYWYQQSLDQGLQFLIQYYNGEERAKGNILERFSAQQFPDLHSELNLSSLELGDSALYFCASSIQGDYGYTFGSGTRLTVV.

This rearrangement joins TRBV28 to TRBJ2-7, with 10 bases matching TRBD2. This CDR3 contains 14 residues. Trimming took 7 bases from V and 6 from J; bases not matched to a gene: 9. CDR1 and CDR2 from the germline V gene are MDHEN and SYDVKM. The CDR3: CASIGGTSEGEQYF. In DNA form, the CDR3 reads TGTGCCAGCATCGGGGGGACTAGCGAAGGCGAGCAGTACTTC.

J is TRBJ2-5 and V is TRBV7-6; TRBD2 might be the D (5 bases). Trimming took off 1 base at V and 5 bases at J, with 17 bases between the two ends. Germline values: CDR1 SGHVS, CDR2 FNYEAQ. This CDR3 comprises 16 residues. CDR3 protein: CASSLEVSERRETQYF. Written as DNA, the CDR3 is TGTGCCAGCAGCTTAGAAGTTTCCGAACGGAGGGAGACCCAGTACTTC. The whole variable domain, remainder taken from reference TRBV7-6 and TRBJ2-5, is GAGVSQSPRYKVTKRGQDVALRCDPISGHVSLYWYRQALGQGPEFLTYFNYEAQQDKSGLPNDRFSAERPEGSISTLTIQRTEQRDSAMYRCASSLEVSERRETQYFGPGTRLLVL.

The chain carries TRBV27 and TRBJ1-4; D is ambiguous. The germline V gene encodes CDR1 MNHEY and CDR2 SMNVEV (reference sequence). The CDR3 spans 12 residues. V was pared by 8 bases and J by 4 bases, with 8 bases between. The CDR3 protein is CASADINEKLFF. For the CDR3, the DNA is TGTGCCAGCGCCGACATTAATGAAAAACTGTTTTTT. Full variable domain (missing parts from reference TRBV27 and TRBJ1-4): EAQVTQNPRYLITVTGKKLTVTCSQNMNHEYMSWYRQDPGLGLRQIYYSMNVEVTDKGDVPEGYKVSRKEKRNFPLILESPSPNQTSLYFCASADINEKLFFGSGTQLSVL.

V and J are TRBV2 and TRBJ1-1; D possibly corresponds to TRBD1 (5 bases). This CDR3 has 14 residues. V was pared by 1 base and J by 1 base, with 7 bases between. Germline assignment: CDR1 SNHLY and CDR2 FYNNEI. For the CDR3, the DNA is TGTGCCAGCAGTGAAGGGAGGGGGAACACTGAAGCTTTCTTT. It codes for CASSEGRGNTEAFF. The complete variable domain, with remaining parts taken from reference TRBV2 and TRBJ1-1, reads EPEVTQTPSHQVTQMGQEVILRCVPISNHLYFYWYRQILGQKVEFLVSFYNNEISEKSEIFDDQFSVERPDGSNFTLKIRSTKLEDSAMYFCASSEGRGNTEAFFGQGTRLTVV.

The genes are TRBV19 and TRBJ1-5, with TRBD1 matching over 10 bases. V dropped 3 bases and J dropped 2; count of bases not matched to a gene: 1. The CDR3 runs 15 residues. Germline assignment: CDR1 LNHDA and CDR2 SQIVND (reference sequence). The CDR3 spells CASSIGTGGNQPQHF. For the CDR3, the DNA is TGTGCCAGTAGTATCGGGACAGGGGGCAATCAGCCCCAGCATTTT.

The V call is TRBV2, the J call TRBJ2-3; no clear D gene. The germline V gene encodes CDR1 SNHLY and CDR2 FYNNEI. The CDR3 has 14 residues. V was shortened by 4 bases and J by 6 bases, with 14 bases between the two germline ends. The CDR3 spells CASSAEWAVDTQYF. In DNA form, the CDR3 reads TGTGCCAGCAGTGCAGAGTGGGCCGTCGATACGCAGTATTTT.

In this sample, this clone turned up a few times. The CDR3 DNA follows: TGTGCCTGGAGTTCGACAGGTTATCAGCCCCAGCATTTT. Translated, it gives CAWSSTGYQPQHF. The J gene is TRBJ1-5, the V gene TRBV30; tentative D call: TRBD1 (6 bases). The ends were cut back, 2 bases at V and 5 bases at J, with 10 bases in the middle. Germline lookup yields CDR1 GTSNPN and CDR2 SVGIG (reference sequence). The CDR3 is 13 residues long.

V gene TRBV28 combines with J gene TRBJ2-4; TRBD1 aligns across 9 bases. CDR1 and CDR2 (germline): MDHEN, SYDVKM. The CDR3 runs 14 residues. V gave up 7 bases and J gave up 8 bases; unmatched junction bases: 9. The CDR3 DNA is TGTGCCAGCAAACTACAGGGGGCTGATGACATTCAGTACTTC. It is translated as CASKLQGADDIQYF.

The rearrangement uses TRBV25-1 and TRBJ1-3; TRBD1 aligns across 8 bases. V lost 2 bases and J lost 7; bases outside the gene matches: 4. The CDR3 totals 14 residues. Germline assignment: CDR1 MGHDK and CDR2 SYGVNS. The chain's CDR3 is CASSEPQGGNTIYF. CDR3 DNA sequence: TGTGCCAGCAGTGAACCACAGGGGGGTAACACCATATATTTT.